These 23 T cell receptor beta chains originate from one sample sequenced in a study of blood T cell repertoires in COVID-19. Assay: immunoSEQ multiplex PCR; the TCRdb copy retains only in-frame clones and omits some. The table has around 180,000 clones, roughly 89% seen once. Sequencing was carried out using PBMCs or T cells enriched from blood (not recorded which). These receptors came from a woman between 40 and 50 years old with acute COVID-19.

This rearrangement joins TRBV7-8 to TRBJ2-5; 7 bases agree with TRBD1. V dropped 5 bases and J dropped 3; count of bases not matched to a gene: 9. CDR3 length: 15 residues. Germline CDR1 and CDR2: SGHVS and FQNEAQ. CDR3 nucleotides: TGTGCCAGCAGCCTCCGGAGGACAGGAGAAGAGACCCAGTACTTC. The encoded protein is CASSLRRTGEETQYF. Filled out from reference TRBV7-8 and TRBJ2-5, the complete variable domain reads GAGVSQSPRYKVAKRGQDVALRCDPISGHVSLFWYQQALGQGPEFLTYFQNEAQLDKSGLPSDRFFAERPEGSVSTLKIQRTQQEDSAVYLCASSLRRTGEETQYFGPGTRLLVL.

The chain recombines TRBV5-4 with TRBJ1-1, with 10 bases matching TRBD1. The junction had 9 bases not matched to a gene; V was cut back by 4 bases and J by 6 bases. Germline V gene data show CDR1 as SGHNT and CDR2 as YYREEE (reference sequence). The CDR3 length is 15 residues. In nucleotides, the CDR3 is TGTGCCAGCAGCCGCGATCTAGGACAGGGGGCTGAAGCTTTCTTT. Its translation is CASSRDLGQGAEAFF.

V usage is TRBV7-8 and J usage is TRBJ2-1; 12 bases align to TRBD2. Germline V gene sequence: CDR1 SGHVS, CDR2 FQNEAQ. CDR3 length: 16 residues. V dropped 6 bases and J dropped 4; count of bases not matched to a gene: 7. The DNA of the CDR3 is TGTGCCAGCAGGGTGGGGACTAGCGGGCGATACAATGAGCAGTTCTTC. This codes for CASRVGTSGRYNEQFF.

This clone was observed a single time. J is TRBJ1-5 and V is TRBV10-2, with 10 bases lining up with TRBD1. The germline V gene encodes CDR1 WSHSY and CDR2 SAAADI. The CDR3 spans 14 residues. The V and J ends lost 8 bases and 8 bases, in that order; junction bases with no gene match: 9. CDR3: CASARTGGREPQHF. The CDR3 DNA sequence: TGCGCCAGCGCTAGGACAGGGGGTAGAGAGCCCCAGCATTTT.

V and J are TRBV18 and TRBJ1-6; 7 bases agree with TRBD1. The CDR3 loop spans 15 amino acids. Trimming removed 3 bases from V and 7 bases from J; junction bases left unmatched: 6. The germline gives CDR1 KGHSH, CDR2 LQKENI. In DNA form, the CDR3 reads TGTGCCAGCTCACCTTCGGGACAGAAAAATTCACCCCTCCACTTT. This translates into CASSPSGQKNSPLHF.

The rearrangement links TRBV7-9 to TRBJ1-1; the D gene is possibly TRBD1 (6 bases). The CDR3 spans 15 residues. Between the trimmed V and J ends, which lost 6 bases and 0 bases, there was a span of 14 bases. Looked up from germline, CDR1 is SEHNR and CDR2 is FQNEAQ (reference sequence). CDR3 amino acids: CASSLQGIMNTEAFF. The CDR3 DNA follows: TGTGCCAGCAGTCTACAGGGAATCATGAACACTGAAGCTTTCTTT.

This clone was detected once. V usage is TRBV6-1 and J usage is TRBJ2-4, with 9 positions matching TRBD1. CDR1 and CDR2 (germline): MNHNS, SASEGT. J gave up 0 bases and V 4 bases, and 10 bases lay outside the gene matches. The CDR3 has 18 residues. The CDR3 protein is CASSVGPGQGLAKNIQYF. The DNA for the CDR3 is TGTGCCAGCAGTGTTGGGCCAGGACAGGGGCTAGCCAAAAACATTCAGTACTTC.

This chain links TRBV7-2 with TRBJ2-5; a possible D gene is TRBD2 (5 bases). Trimming left V 1 base short and J 3 bases short, with 12 bases between. The CDR3 totals 15 residues. Germline V CDR1 and CDR2: SGHTA, FQGNSA. The CDR3 coding sequence is TGTGCCAGCAGCTTAGTAGCCTGGCGGGAAGAGACCCAGTACTTC. It encodes CASSLVAWREETQYF.

The J gene is TRBJ1-2, the V gene TRBV7-8; D perhaps matches TRBD1 (6 bases). The CDR3 spans 18 residues. Germline lookup yields CDR1 SGHVS and CDR2 FQNEAQ. Trimming stripped 1 base from V and 0 bases from J, with 18 bases between. CDR3 sequence (DNA): TGTGCCAGCAGCTTAGGCAGGGGCACTCCCCCCGCTAACTATGGCTACACCTTC. Protein product: CASSLGRGTPPANYGYTF.

The V and J genes are TRBV30 and TRBJ2-7, with D perhaps matching TRBD2 (5 bases). The CDR3 covers 12 residues. The germline V gene encodes CDR1 GTSNPN and CDR2 SVGIG (reference sequence). The V and J ends lost 5 bases and 2 bases respectively, with 10 bases between them. CDR3 sequence reads: CAWRLGAYEQYF. The DNA for the CDR3 is TGTGCCTGGCGTCTGGGAGCCTACGAGCAGTACTTC.

The rearrangement uses TRBV28 and TRBJ1-4, with D uncertain. CDR1 MDHEN and CDR2 SYDVKM come from the germline V gene. V lost 5 bases and J lost 8, with 15 bases in between. The CDR3 spans 14 residues. DNA for the CDR3: TGTGCCAGCAGTCCGCACGGACGGGAGGAAAAACTGTTTTTT. As protein: CASSPHGREEKLFF. The whole variable domain, filled in from reference TRBV28 and TRBJ1-4, reads DVKVTQSSRYLVKRTGEKVFLECVQDMDHENMFWYRQDPGLGLRLIYFSYDVKMKEKGDIPEGYSVSREKKERFSLILESASTNQTSMYLCASSPHGREEKLFFGSGTQLSVL.

This clone was observed once. The gene calls are TRBV5-1 and TRBJ2-2; 7 bases line up with TRBD2. In germline, CDR1 is SGHRS, CDR2 YFSETQ. V shed 1 base and J 7 bases; nucleotides not matched to a gene: 4. This CDR3 is built from 14 residues. The CDR3 region has the DNA TGCGCCAGCAGCTTGCAGGGAGGGAACGGGGAGCTGTTTTTT. Translation gives CASSLQGGNGELFF.

V usage is TRBV19 and J usage is TRBJ1-1; possible D gene TRBD1, 5 bases. Trimming removed 3 bases from V and 3 bases from J, with 8 bases in between. The CDR3 is 13 residues long. Germline V gene sequence: CDR1 LNHDA, CDR2 SQIVND (reference sequence). CDR3 nucleotides: TGTGCCAGTAGTATCTGGGGGGACACTGAAGCTTTCTTT. It translates to CASSIWGDTEAFF.

The chain employs TRBV19 and TRBJ1-2; 7 positions agree with TRBD1. Germline V CDR1 and CDR2: LNHDA, SQIVND (reference sequence). J was trimmed by 4 bases and V by 8 bases; bases with no gene match: 1. The CDR3 consists of 11 residues. In nucleotides, the CDR3 is TGTGCCAGTGGGACAGCCTATGGCTACACCTTC. This codes for CASGTAYGYTF.

The rearrangement joins TRBV7-9 to TRBJ2-3, with D perhaps TRBD2 (6 bases). CDR3 size: 15 residues. V lost 2 bases and J lost 2, with 11 bases in between. Germline loops: CDR1 SEHNR, CDR2 FQNEAQ (reference sequence). The CDR3 loop is CASSLRLGTTDTQYF. The CDR3 bases are TGTGCCAGCAGCTTACGACTAGGCACCACAGATACGCAGTATTTT.

The chain couples TRBV4-2 to TRBJ1-5; D remains ambiguous. Deletions cut 3 bases from V and 0 bases from J, with 18 bases between. This CDR3 is 18 amino acids long. Germline-derived CDR1 and CDR2 are LGHNA and YNFKEQ. The CDR3 bases are TGTGCCAGCAGCCACCTCCTTAGTTCGTCAAATAGCAATCAGCCCCAGCATTTT. Its protein product is CASSHLLSSSNSNQPQHF.

The chain carries TRBV4-2 and TRBJ2-1; 11 nucleotides agree with TRBD2. Looked up from germline, CDR1 is LGHNA and CDR2 is YNFKEQ. There are 17 residues in the CDR3. The V gene end was trimmed by 4 bases and the J gene end by 5 bases; junction bases not matched to a gene: 10. CDR3 nucleotides: TGTGCCAGCAGCCTCGGCAATCCGGGACTAGCGGACAATGAGCAGTTCTTC. The encoded protein is CASSLGNPGLADNEQFF.

This chain links TRBV7-8 with TRBJ2-3; tentative D call: TRBD2 (5 bases). Germline lookup yields CDR1 SGHVS and CDR2 FQNEAQ. This CDR3 is 16 amino acids long. Trimming left V 4 bases short and J 4 bases short, with 18 bases between. DNA of the CDR3: TGTGCCAGCAGCTCCGTAACTAGGAGAGGGTCAGATACGCAGTATTTT. This encodes CASSSVTRRGSDTQYF.

The chain is built from TRBV19 and TRBJ1-2, with TRBD1 as a possible D gene (5 bases). Per germline, CDR1 LNHDA and CDR2 SQIVND (reference sequence). Trimming cost V 4 bases and J 10 bases, with 13 bases left between them. This CDR3 region has 12 residues. The CDR3 coding sequence is TGTGCCAGTAGTAAGGACACGGTATCCTACACCTTC. It codes for CASSKDTVSYTF.

The rearrangement uses TRBV4-3 and TRBJ2-2; TRBD2 agrees at 10 bases. V gave up 0 bases and J gave up 5 bases; unmatched junction bases: 6. There are 17 residues in the CDR3. Germline V gene lookup returns CDR1 LGHNA and CDR2 YSLEER. CDR3: CASSQDPLAGATGELFF. For the CDR3, the DNA is TGCGCCAGCAGCCAAGATCCCCTAGCGGGAGCTACCGGGGAGCTGTTTTTT.

The rearrangement links TRBV10-2 to TRBJ2-5; 13 bases fit TRBD2. Per the germline V gene, CDR1 is WSHSY and CDR2 is SAAADI. V gave up 6 bases and J gave up 3 bases; unmatched junction bases: 1. The CDR3 sequence is 14 residues long. The CDR3 DNA is TGCGCCAGCAGGGGGACTAGCGGGGAAGAGACCCAGTACTTC. Its translation: CASRGTSGEETQYF.

Of note for this clone: Other DNA sequences within the sample encode an identical CDR3. J is TRBJ1-3 and V is TRBV5-1; a possible D gene is TRBD1 (5 bases). V lost 3 bases and J 1 base, leaving 8 bases between the germline ends. The CDR3 loop spans 14 amino acids. Germline V gives CDR1 SGHRS, CDR2 YFSETQ. The CDR3 bases are TGCGCCAGCAGCTCCTCAGGGTCTGGAAACACCATATATTTT. Translation gives CASSSSGSGNTIYF.

CDR3 sequence reads: CASSIQGVGDQPQHF. The CDR3 bases are TGTGCCAGCAGCATCCAGGGGGTAGGCGATCAGCCCCAGCATTTT. The V gene is TRBV21-1, the J gene TRBJ1-5; the table's D call of TRBD1 was not tested on the DNA. TRBV21-1 is labeled a pseudogene. This CDR3 is built from 15 residues.